The present T cell receptor beta chain was sequenced within a study of T cells expressing NK-cell markers. Background on the study: The study drew TCR beta repertoires from sorted CD3+CD56+NKG2C+, CD3+CD56+NKG2C- and CD3+CD56-NKG2C+ T cells.

Researchers built TCR beta cDNA using 5'RACE template switching with UMIs. TCRdb reprocessed the 5' RACE reads, keeping one entry per CDR3 protein, no DNA. The sample has 300,000 to 500,000 distinct CDR3 sequences. General study points: Roughly 1.0-7.0% of CD8+ T cells in about six donors belonged to dominant NKG2C+ clonotypes.

CDR3 length equals 12 residues. As concerns this clonotype: Its specificity is not known.

The chain has TRBV21-1 and TRBJ2-5; TCRdb's D call of TRBD1 is untestable without DNA. TRBV21-1 is labeled a pseudogene. The sample was blood T cells: a sorted CD56 or NKG2C T cell subset, CD4+ or CD8+ T cells, or bulk PBMC T cells (not recorded which). The sequence was obtained from a woman between 50 and 59 years old in good health. CDR3 protein: CATPRTAETQYF.